This is a list of T cell receptor beta chains from one sample in a study of blood T cell repertoires in COVID-19. The assay was immunoSEQ multiplex PCR, and TCRdb's table has in-frame clones only and misses some. The sample yields under 300,000 clones, about 88% seen once. The sample comprised PBMCs or T cells enriched from blood (not recorded which). These receptors all stem from a woman aged 50 to 65 who had recovered from COVID-19. Both conserved end residues are part of each CDR3. The D gene is left open where the match is weak. Size tells how often a clone was seen (once, few, many) or the class of an expanded clone, and some rows leave it out.

clone_size	j_call	d_call	v_call	cdr3_nt	cdr3_aa
.	TRBJ2-5	.	TRBV7-9	TGTGCCAGCGGCAAGACAGAGTACCAAGAGACCCAGTACTTC	CASGKTEYQETQYF
.	TRBJ2-1	TRBD2	TRBV27	TGTGCCAGCAGTCCTCTTACTAGCGGGAGGAACAATGAGCAGTTCTTC	CASSPLTSGRNNEQFF
once	TRBJ1-4	.	TRBV9	TGTGCCAGCAGCCCCCAACCGCAGGGCCCCGAAAAACTGTTTTTT	CASSPQPQGPEKLFF
.	TRBJ2-3	TRBD1	TRBV7-2	TGTGCCAGCAGCTTGACAGGGGGCGCAGATACGCAGTATTTT	CASSLTGGADTQYF
.	TRBJ2-5	TRBD2	TRBV9	TGTGCCAGCAGCGTAGAGAGGGAATGGGCTAGCGGGAGATGGGAGACCCAGTACTTC	CASSVEREWASGRWETQYF
.	TRBJ2-5	TRBD2	TRBV6-2/TRBV6-3	TGTGCCAGCAGCCTCGGACTAGCGGGAGGAGTAGAGACCCAGTACTTC	CASSLGLAGGVETQYF
.	TRBJ2-3	.	TRBV28	TGTGCCAGCAGTTCCTCGGACATGTTAGGGACAGATACGCAGTATTTT	CASSSSDMLGTDTQYF
few	TRBJ2-1	TRBD2	TRBV5-1	TGCGCCAGCAGCCCACTAGCGGGAGGGCCGGGAAATGAGCAGTTCTTC	CASSPLAGGPGNEQFF
.	TRBJ2-1	TRBD2	TRBV19	TGTGCCAGTACTCCTAGCGGGAGGGCCGTATACAATGAGCAGTTCTTC	CASTPSGRAVYNEQFF
few	TRBJ2-7	TRBD2	TRBV5-1	TGCGCCAGCAGCTCCCCAGGACTAGCGGGCTACGAGCAGTACTTC	CASSSPGLAGYEQYF
.	TRBJ2-7	TRBD2	TRBV18	TGTGCCAGCTCCAGTCAGCGGGGGGATGAGCAGTACTTC	CASSSQRGDEQYF
.	TRBJ1-1	.	TRBV6-5	TGTGCCAGCAGTTACTCGGGCCGACTGAACACTGAAGCTTTCTTT	CASSYSGRLNTEAFF
once	TRBJ1-2	TRBD1	TRBV5-1	TGCGCCAGCAGCTTGGAGGGGGCCTACCTCTATGGCTACACCTTC	CASSLEGAYLYGYTF
once	TRBJ1-1	TRBD1	TRBV27	TGTGCCAGCAGTTACAGGGGGCGGGTGAACACTGAAGCTTTCTTT	CASSYRGRVNTEAFF
.	TRBJ1-5	.	TRBV6-5	TGTGCCAGCGGGTCTGCAGGTCCCCAGCATTTT	CASGSAGPQHF
once	TRBJ2-1	.	TRBV21-1	TGTGCCAGCAGCAAAGGGTCGCGGGAGATGTCCTACAATGAGCAGTTCTTC	CASSKGSREMSYNEQFF
.	TRBJ2-1	.	TRBV18	TGTGCCAGCTCACGACCAAACTTGGACACGGGCGGCAATGAGCAGTTCTTC	CASSRPNLDTGGNEQFF
.	TRBJ1-1	.	TRBV7-2	TGTGCCAGCAGCTTATCAATGGACTCGGCTTTCTTT	CASSLSMDSAFF
.	TRBJ1-2	TRBD1	TRBV6-2/TRBV6-3	TGTGCCAGCAGCCCCCAAGCGACAGGGAAAGGATATGGCTACACCTTC	CASSPQATGKGYGYTF
.	TRBJ2-2	.	TRBV7-9	TGTGCCAGCAGCGTCTACGGGGGTTCCGGGGAGCTGTTTTTT	CASSVYGGSGELFF
.	TRBJ2-7	TRBD2	TRBV28	TGTGCCAGCAGTTTTGCGTGGGAGGGGAGCTCCTACGAGCAGTACTTC	CASSFAWEGSSYEQYF
.	TRBJ1-1	.	TRBV18	TGTGCCAGCTCACCCTCGGTTGCTTACACTGAAGCTTTCTTT	CASSPSVAYTEAFF
.	TRBJ1-2	.	TRBV28	TGTGCCAGCAGACTCCAGGCCCCTAACTATGGCTACACCTTC	CASRLQAPNYGYTF
.	TRBJ2-3	TRBD2	TRBV7-3	TGTGCCAGCAGCCAAGGGACTAGTAAGACAGATACGCAGTATTTT	CASSQGTSKTDTQYF
.	TRBJ2-1	.	TRBV10-1	TGCGCCAGCATTAAAAGCGGAGATGGCTACAATGAGCAGTTCTTC	CASIKSGDGYNEQFF
.	TRBJ1-4	.	TRBV27	TGTGCCAGCAGGCGGGTGCGGCAGGGGCCCGCAACTAATGAAAAACTGTTTTTT	CASRRVRQGPATNEKLFF
.	TRBJ2-7	TRBD1	TRBV19	TGTGCCAGTACCCCCAGGGGGCGGGACGAGCAGTACTTC	CASTPRGRDEQYF
.	TRBJ1-1	.	TRBV4-3	TGCGCCAGCAGCCCTGACTCTAGACCCAACACTGAAGCTTTCTTT	CASSPDSRPNTEAFF
.	TRBJ2-7	.	TRBV28	TGTGCCACTAGAGCGGCGGGGTCCCGGTACGAGCAGTACTTC	CATRAAGSRYEQYF
.	TRBJ1-1	TRBD1	TRBV3-1/TRBV3-2	TGTGCCAGCAGCCAGGGACAGGGGATGGCTGAAGCTTTCTTT	CASSQGQGMAEAFF
.	TRBJ2-2	.	TRBV27	TGTGCCAGCAGTTTATCCCAGGACCGGGAATACACCGGGGAGCTGTTTTTT	CASSLSQDREYTGELFF
.	TRBJ2-5	.	TRBV7-2	TGTGCCAGCAGCTTAGCTCGGCCAGGGCCAGACTTC	CASSLARPGPDF
.	TRBJ1-1	.	TRBV6-5	TGTGCCAGCAGTTACTCCAGGAACACTGAAGCTTTCTTT	CASSYSRNTEAFF
.	TRBJ1-1	TRBD1	TRBV7-2	TGTGCCAGCAGCCGGGCCGCAGGGGGCTTTACTGAAGCTTTCTTT	CASSRAAGGFTEAFF
.	TRBJ1-4	TRBD1	TRBV6-5	TGTGCCAGCAGTTACACCGCACAGGGGGCCGGTGAAAAACTGTTTTTT	CASSYTAQGAGEKLFF
.	TRBJ2-1	.	TRBV13	TGTGCCAGCAGCTTAATCCTAGCGAACCCTAGGAATGAGCAGTTCTTC	CASSLILANPRNEQFF
.	TRBJ2-1	TRBD2	TRBV28	TGTGCCAGCACCATAGCGGGAGTCTCCTACAATGAGCAGTTCTTC	CASTIAGVSYNEQFF
.	TRBJ2-3	.	TRBV4-3	TGCGCCAGCAGCCCCGGAGGCCGGCCAGATACGCAGTATTTT	CASSPGGRPDTQYF
.	TRBJ1-1	.	TRBV3-1/TRBV3-2	TGTGCCAGCAGCCATCAGGGTGGCACTGAAGCTTTCTTT	CASSHQGGTEAFF
.	TRBJ2-7	.	TRBV15	TGTGCCACCAGCAGAGATAGACAGTCCTACGAGCAGTACTTC	CATSRDRQSYEQYF
.	TRBJ2-3	.	TRBV3-1/TRBV3-2	TGTGCCAGCAGCCAGTCCCAGCGCCCAGATACGCAGTATTTT	CASSQSQRPDTQYF
.	TRBJ1-4	.	TRBV19	TGTGCCAGTAGTCCCCTCGCAGGGGCGAAGGAAAAACTGTTTTTT	CASSPLAGAKEKLFF